The rows below give T cell receptor beta chains drawn from one sample of a study of tumor and adjacent non-tumor tissue in lung cancer. Via MiXCR, TCRdb re-called the multiplex PCR reads, giving one row per CDR3 protein. The table records 60,000 to 70,000 distinct CDR3 sequences, under 80% of them present only once. The sequenced sample was distant non-tumor lung tissue. These receptors were taken from a man between 60 and 75 years old with non-small cell lung cancer. CDR3s include the opening cysteine and the closing phenylalanine or tryptophan. A D gene is named only where the DNA matches it firmly. The size entry is marked missing in some rows and otherwise reads once, few, many or a size class.

j_call | d_call | v_call | clone_size | cdr3_aa | cdr3_nt
TRBJ2-1 | - | TRBV4-1 | once | CVISTGGASDEQFF | TGCGTCATCAGCACCGGAGGGGCGTCTGATGAGCAGTTCTTC
TRBJ1-1 | - | TRBV20-1 | many | CSARDPTSWGTEAFF | TGCAGTGCTAGAGATCCAACATCTTGGGGCACTGAAGCTTTCTTT
TRBJ2-3 | - | TRBV5-4 | - | CTSSLGGNEPQYF | TGTACCAGCAGCTTGGGTGGGAACGAGCCCCAGTATTTT
TRBJ2-5 | TRBD1 | TRBV4-1 | many | CASSQEGLGGAETQYF | TGCGCCAGCAGCCAAGAAGGTTTAGGGGGCGCGGAGACCCAGTACTTC
TRBJ2-1 | - | TRBV4-2 | - | CASSQQRVSHNERFF | TGTGCCAGCAGCCAGCAGCGGGTCTCCCACAATGAGCGGTTCTTC
TRBJ2-7 | TRBD2 | TRBV12-5 | - | CASGSDKPGLAASYEQYF | TGTGCTAGTGGTTCGGATAAACCGGGACTAGCGGCTTCCTACGAGCAGTACTTC
TRBJ1-2 | - | TRBV29-1 | - | CSVVGGYYGYTF | TGCAGCGTTGTGGGCGGCTACTATGGCTACACCTTC
TRBJ2-1 | - | TRBV6-1 | - | CAGNRNYNEQFF | TGTGCCGGCAATCGGAATTACAATGAGCAGTTCTTC
TRBJ1-1 | TRBD1 | TRBV5-1 | - | CACSLGQDTEAFF | TGCGCCTGCAGCTTGGGACAGGACACTGAAGCTTTCTTT
TRBJ2-7 | TRBD2 | TRBV6-5 | - | CASSRTSGTYEQYF | TGTGCCAGCAGTCGGACTAGCGGAACCTACGAGCAGTACTTC
TRBJ2-3 | - | TRBV28 | - | CASCLWGRGDTQYF | TGTGCTAGCTGTTTATGGGGGAGAGGGGATACGCAGTATTTT
TRBJ1-2 | TRBD1 | TRBV6-5 | - | CACSYSGQGYYGYTF | TGTGCCTGCAGTTACTCGGGACAGGGGTACTATGGCTACACCTTC
TRBJ1-2 | - | TRBV29-1 | - | CSARFKGGHTF | TGCAGCGCTAGATTCAAGGGGGGCCACACCTTC
TRBJ2-1 | TRBD2 | TRBV14 | many | CASSQASGGKQQFF | TGTGCCAGCAGCCAGGCTAGCGGGGGAAAGCAGCAGTTCTTC
TRBJ1-1 | - | TRBV20-1 | - | CSTRAPTEAFF | TGCAGTACCCGGGCCCCTACTGAAGCTTTCTTT
TRBJ2-3 | TRBD2 | TRBV10-3 | once | CTTPPGRSGASTDTQYF | TGTACCACCCCCCCTGGAAGGAGCGGGGCTAGCACAGATACGCAGTATTTT
TRBJ2-5 | TRBD1 | TRBV6-5 | - | CASSYRTGPETQYF | TGTGCCAGCAGCTACCGGACAGGGCCAGAGACCCAGTACTTC
TRBJ1-1 | - | TRBV7-9 | many | CASSPINPRGGNTEAFF | TGTGCCAGCAGCCCAATCAATCCCCGTGGGGGGAACACTGAAGCTTTCTTT
TRBJ2-1 | TRBD1 | TRBV20-1 | - | CNAVRGSSYNVQFF | TGCAATGCTGTCAGGGGGAGCTCCTACAATGTGCAGTTCTTC
TRBJ1-2 | - | TRBV13 | - | CPSSLGRWNYGYTF | TGTCCCAGCAGCTTAGGCCGGTGGAACTATGGCTACACCTTT
TRBJ2-7 | - | TRBV20-1 | many | CSASGASYEQYF | TGCAGTGCTAGCGGGGCCTCCTACGAGCAGTACTTC
TRBJ2-1 | - | TRBV19 | - | CASSPPGTWINEQFF | TGTGCCAGTAGTCCCCCCGGGACATGGATCAATGAGCAGTTCTTC
TRBJ2-7 | TRBD1 | TRBV29-1 | many | CSVVGQGYEQYF | TGCAGCGTTGTAGGACAGGGGTACGAGCAGTACTTC
TRBJ2-6 | - | TRBV12-3/TRBV12-4 | - | CASTSWETGANVLTF | TGTGCCAGCACCTCCTGGGAGACTGGGGCCAACGTCTTAACTTTC
TRBJ2-7 | - | TRBV6-5 | - | CASSFERNSYEHYF | TGTGCCAGCAGTTTCGAACGGAACTCCTACGAGCATTATTTC
TRBJ1-2 | - | TRBV20-1 | - | CGAPRGARGYTF | TGCGGTGCTCCCCGGGGGGCGCGTGGCTACACCTTC
TRBJ1-5 | TRBD1 | TRBV7-8 | - | CACNPTTGDQPQHF | TGTGCCTGCAACCCTACGACAGGGGACCAGCCCCAGCATTTT
TRBJ2-1 | - | TRBV5-4 | - | CASSLIVVNEQFF | TGTGCCAGCAGCTTGATAGTGGTCAATGAGCAGTTCTTC
TRBJ2-5 | TRBD2 | TRBV14 | - | CASSRLTSGREDTQYF | TGTGCCAGCAGCCGCTTGACTAGCGGGAGGGAAGATACCCAGTACTTC
TRBJ2-7 | - | TRBV5-6 | once | CASIRGIYEQYF | TGTGCCAGTATCCGCGGGATCTACGAGCAGTACTTC
TRBJ2-7 | - | TRBV29-1 | - | CSVVGWGVESYEQYF | TGCAGCGTTGTTGGCTGGGGGGTAGAATCCTACGAGCAGTACTTC
TRBJ1-5 | - | TRBV7-9 | - | CASSLVDEPQHF | TGTGCCAGCAGCTTAGTCGATGAGCCCCAACATTTT
TRBJ2-6 | - | TRBV6-1 | once | CASSPEGMTGANVLTF | TGTGCCAGCAGCCCAGAGGGGATGACTGGGGCCAACGTCCTGACCTTC
TRBJ1-2 | TRBD1 | TRBV10-3 | few | CAIAARTGSDDYTF | TGTGCCATCGCCGCCCGGACAGGTAGTGACGACTACACCTTC
TRBJ1-3 | - | TRBV24-1 | - | CATSNSGGSGNTIYF | TGTGCCACCAGTAATTCTGGGGGGAGTGGAAACACCATATATTTT
TRBJ2-1 | - | TRBV29-1 | - | CSVELEPGNEQFF | TGCAGCGTAGAACTAGAGCCTGGTAATGAGCAGTTCTTC
TRBJ2-1 | - | TRBV28 | many | CASSLPRNEQFF | TGTGCCAGCAGTTTACCCCGTAATGAGCAGTTCTTC
TRBJ2-5 | TRBD2 | TRBV7-9 | once | CASSVSAGEGETKYF | TGTGCCAGCAGCGTCTCGGCGGGAGAGGGTGAGACCAAGTACTTC
TRBJ2-5 | - | TRBV10-1 | - | CASSESLGTETQYF | TGCGCCAGCAGTGAGTCGCTTGGAACGGAGACTCAGTACTTC
TRBJ2-4 | - | TRBV28 | large | CATGGRAGAKNIQYF | TGTGCCACCGGCGGCCGGGCTGGAGCCAAAAACATTCAGTACTTC
TRBJ2-7 | TRBD2 | TRBV20-1 | - | CSARDMGLAASYEQYF | TGCAGTGCTAGGGACATGGGACTAGCGGCATCCTACGAGCAGTACTTC
TRBJ2-1 | TRBD2 | TRBV7-8 | - | CASSLERESYNEQFF | TGTGCCAGCAGCTTAGAGCGGGAGAGCTACAATGAGCAGTTCTTC
TRBJ1-2 | - | TRBV6-5 | - | CVSKSPLKYGYTF | TGTGTCAGCAAATCTCCCCTTAAATATGGCTACACCTTC